Each of the 5 T cell receptor beta chains below was sequenced from the same sample in a study of T-cell memory formation after mild COVID-19. MiXCR was run by TCRdb on the 5' RACE reads, yielding one entry per CDR3 protein. The repertoire has 350,000 to 500,000 distinct CDR3 sequences, more than 15% of them found once; the top ten carry roughly 21%. The sample was PBMCs or a T cell subset sorted from them (not recorded which). The source is a man aged 18 to 35 who had mild COVID-19 (a few samples of this study predate the infection). Cell type and time point are not known.

This clonotype was recorded a few times. V and J are TRBV20-1 and TRBJ2-3; TRBD1 matches 8 bases. CDR3 size: 13 residues. V trimming: 7 bases; J trimming: 0 bases; junction bases outside the gene matches: 3. Germline V CDR1 and CDR2: DFQATT, SNEGSKA (reference sequence). As DNA, the CDR3 is TGCAGTGTACGGACAGGGAGCACAGATACGCAGTATTTT. It is translated as CSVRTGSTDTQYF.

V is TRBV5-1 and J is TRBJ1-6, with D uncertain. Between the trimmed V and J ends, which lost 5 bases and 10 bases, there was a span of 16 bases. The V gene's germline CDR1 is SGHRS and CDR2 YFSETQ. This CDR3 region has 14 residues. DNA for the CDR3: TGCGCCAGCAGAGGTTCCGGGTATGGCTCACCCCTCCACTTT. The encoded protein is CASRGSGYGSPLHF.

This clonotype has at least ten counts. V and J are TRBV29-1 and TRBJ2-2; the D gene could be TRBD1 or TRBD2 (5 bases each). Per germline, CDR1 SQVTM and CDR2 ANQGSEA. The CDR3 spans 14 residues. Trimming took off 6 bases at V and 0 bases at J, with 11 bases between the two ends. CDR3 sequence reads: CSVPGTTNTGELFF. The CDR3 coding sequence is TGCAGCGTCCCAGGGACCACGAACACCGGGGAGCTGTTTTTT.

This clonotype was seen repeatedly, ten times or more. The V call is TRBV7-2, the J call TRBJ1-1; no clear D. This CDR3 has 13 residues. The V gene's germline CDR1 is SGHTA and CDR2 FQGNSA. Between the trimmed V and J ends, which lost 3 bases and 1 base, there was a span of 6 bases. CDR3 sequence: CASSFSENTEAFF. The DNA for the CDR3 is TGTGCCAGCAGCTTTAGTGAGAACACTGAAGCTTTCTTT.

The V and J genes are TRBV28 and TRBJ1-5; D is perhaps TRBD1 (6 bases). This CDR3 spans 17 amino acids. The ends were cut back, 6 bases at V and 4 bases at J, with 22 bases in the middle. CDR1 MDHEN and CDR2 SYDVKM come from the germline V gene. This CDR3 is CASSSPRGHLRNQPQHF. DNA of the CDR3: TGTGCCAGCAGCTCACCCAGGGGTCACCTCAGAAATCAGCCCCAGCATTTT.